This T cell receptor (beta chain) stems from a study of blood T cell repertoires in COVID-19. Study information: Material from acute and convalescent COVID-19 was sourced from the United States, Italy and Spain.

The method was immunoSEQ multiplex PCR; TCRdb's version includes in-frame clones alone and lacks a portion of them. There are about 330,000 clones in the sample; around 87% occur only once, and approximately 5% lies in the top ten. With 6 bases removed from V and 5 bases from J, the gap between germline ends came to 16 bases. Germline V gene lookup returns CDR1 MDHEN and CDR2 SYDVKM. CDR3 length: 14 amino acids. This clone was counted a few times. Those enrolled, adults aged 18 to 89 years, came from roughly 23 US areas. Clinical history reported by participants formed the basis on which cohorts were assigned.

The chain couples TRBV28 to TRBJ1-1, with a possible D match to TRBD1 (5 bases). This clonotype was obtained from a woman aged 25 to 39 who had recovered from COVID-19. Sequenced sample: PBMCs or T cells enriched from blood (not recorded which). In DNA form, the CDR3 reads TGTGCCAGCAGCGGTGGGGGGGGAAGGACTGAAGCTTTCTTT. Its protein product is CASSGGGGRTEAFF.